A selection of T cell receptor beta chains follows, all from one sample in a study of blood T cells in healthy people across ages. TCRdb re-called the 5' RACE reads with MiXCR, one entry per CDR3 protein. The repertoire consists of about 1.5 million distinct CDR3 sequences, with about 40% occurring once and the leading ten covering approximately 7.9%. Sample: blood. These receptors originate from a woman younger than 30 in good health. Each CDR3 is given with its conserved first and last residue. Fields, in order: CDR3 protein, V gene, clone size. The size of a clone is reported for some rows only, either as once, few or many, or as a class for expanded clones.

cdr3_aa: CATGSNTGELFF
v_call: TRBV24-1
clone_size: once

cdr3_aa: CASSSGQTYGYTF
v_call: TRBV7-9
clone_size: few

cdr3_aa: CASSFGRAHNEKLFF
v_call: TRBV11-2
clone_size: -

cdr3_aa: CASSPSGTSGAYNEQFF
v_call: TRBV27
clone_size: few

cdr3_aa: CASSFNNPPLDEQYF
v_call: TRBV7-9
clone_size: -

cdr3_aa: CASSSGGGRVSTGELFF
v_call: TRBV5-1
clone_size: few

cdr3_aa: CSAPTGGAKGYTF
v_call: TRBV20-1
clone_size: few

cdr3_aa: CASSGSGRGSYNEQFF
v_call: TRBV6-5
clone_size: -

cdr3_aa: CSARPTGEDGYTF
v_call: TRBV20-1
clone_size: -

cdr3_aa: CASSYHRDGLKYEQYF
v_call: TRBV6-6
clone_size: few

cdr3_aa: CASSPTPGQRSTDTQYF
v_call: TRBV7-9
clone_size: -